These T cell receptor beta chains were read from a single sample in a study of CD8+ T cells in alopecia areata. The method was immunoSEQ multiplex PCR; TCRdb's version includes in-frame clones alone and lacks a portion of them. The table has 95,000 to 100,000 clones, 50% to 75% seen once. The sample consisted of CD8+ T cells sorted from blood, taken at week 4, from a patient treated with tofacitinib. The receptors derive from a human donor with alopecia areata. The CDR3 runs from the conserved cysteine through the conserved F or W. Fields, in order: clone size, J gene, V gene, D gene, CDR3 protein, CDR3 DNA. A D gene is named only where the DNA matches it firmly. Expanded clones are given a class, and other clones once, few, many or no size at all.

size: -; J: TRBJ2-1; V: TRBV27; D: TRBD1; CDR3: CASSFTGQGSYNEQFF; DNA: TGTGCCAGCAGCTTTACGGGACAGGGTTCCTACAATGAGCAGTTCTTC
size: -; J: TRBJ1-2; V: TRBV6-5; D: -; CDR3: CASSPTGSGYGYTF; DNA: TGTGCCAGCAGTCCTACAGGGTCAGGCTATGGCTACACCTTC
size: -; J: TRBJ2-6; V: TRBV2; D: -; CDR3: CASSETPPGVLGANVLTF; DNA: TGTGCCAGCAGTGAAACCCCTCCCGGCGTTCTTGGGGCCAACGTCCTGACTTTC
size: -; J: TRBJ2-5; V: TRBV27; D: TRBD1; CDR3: CASSTDRGRQETQYF; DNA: TGTGCCAGCAGTACGGACAGGGGTCGCCAAGAGACCCAGTACTTC
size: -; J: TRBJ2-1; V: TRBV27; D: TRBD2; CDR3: CASSLSSVGGSGYNEQFF; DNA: TGTGCCAGCAGTTTATCGAGTGTTGGCGGGAGTGGGTACAATGAGCAGTTCTTC
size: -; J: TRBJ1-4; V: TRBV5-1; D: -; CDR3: CASSPTETTVNEKLFF; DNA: TGCGCCAGCAGCCCGACAGAGACCACCGTTAATGAAAAACTGTTTTTT
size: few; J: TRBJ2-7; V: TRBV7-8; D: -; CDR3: CASSLDAATVEQYF; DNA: TGTGCCAGCAGCTTGGACGCTGCGACCGTCGAGCAGTACTTC
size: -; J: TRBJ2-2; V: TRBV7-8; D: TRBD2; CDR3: CASSFSSGSLSGELFF; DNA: TGTGCCAGCAGCTTTAGTAGCGGGAGTCTGTCCGGGGAGCTGTTTTTT
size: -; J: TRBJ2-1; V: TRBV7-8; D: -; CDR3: CASSSPPGTYYNEQFF; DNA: TGTGCCAGCAGCTCGCCCCCCGGGACGTACTACAATGAGCAGTTCTTC
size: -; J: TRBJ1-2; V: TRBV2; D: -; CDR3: CASSESPTTYGYTF; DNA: TGTGCCAGCAGTGAATCCCCTACCACCTATGGCTACACCTTC
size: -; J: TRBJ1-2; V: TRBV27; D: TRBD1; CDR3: CASSVQGASDGYTF; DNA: TGTGCCAGCAGTGTCCAGGGGGCCTCGGATGGCTACACCTTC
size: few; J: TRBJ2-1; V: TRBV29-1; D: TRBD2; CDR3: CSVPPGLASYNEQFF; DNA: TGCAGCGTTCCCCCGGGACTAGCGAGTTACAATGAGCAGTTCTTC
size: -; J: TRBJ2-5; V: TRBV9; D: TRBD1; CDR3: CASSDKVRDRGKETQYF; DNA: TGTGCCAGCAGCGACAAAGTTAGGGACAGGGGAAAGGAGACCCAGTACTTC
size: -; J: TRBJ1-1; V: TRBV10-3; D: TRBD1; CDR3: CAISGQGEAFF; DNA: TGTGCCATCAGTGGACAGGGGGAAGCTTTCTTT
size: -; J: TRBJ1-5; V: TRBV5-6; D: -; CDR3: CASSLQGSNQPQHF; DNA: TGTGCCAGCAGCTTACAGGGTAGCAATCAGCCCCAGCATTTT
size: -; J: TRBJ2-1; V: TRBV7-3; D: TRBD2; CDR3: CASSLAGGPGNEQFF; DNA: TGTGCCAGCAGCCTCGCGGGAGGGCCCGGCAATGAGCAGTTCTTC
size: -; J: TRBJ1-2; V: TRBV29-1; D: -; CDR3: CSVRSNHNYGYTF; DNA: TGCAGCGTTCGGTCAAATCATAACTATGGCTACACCTTC
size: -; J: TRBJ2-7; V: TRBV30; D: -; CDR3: CAWTFGTNSYEQYF; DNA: TGTGCCTGGACGTTTGGGACAAATTCCTACGAGCAGTACTTC
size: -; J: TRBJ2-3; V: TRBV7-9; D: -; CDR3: CASTRDADTQYF; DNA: TGTGCCAGCACCCGGGACGCAGATACGCAGTATTTT
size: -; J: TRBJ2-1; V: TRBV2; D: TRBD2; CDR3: CAQRRSGRGNEQFF; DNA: TGTGCTCAGCGTCGAAGCGGGAGGGGGAATGAGCAGTTCTTC
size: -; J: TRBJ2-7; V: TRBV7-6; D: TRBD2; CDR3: CASSLEAGDDYEQYF; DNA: TGTGCCAGCAGCTTAGAAGCGGGGGATGACTACGAGCAGTACTTC
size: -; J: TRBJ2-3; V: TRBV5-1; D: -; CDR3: CASHRPSDSTDTQYF; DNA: TGCGCCAGCCATCGACCTAGTGACAGCACAGATACGCAGTATTTT
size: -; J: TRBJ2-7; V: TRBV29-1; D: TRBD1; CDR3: CSGYETGSYEQYF; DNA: TGCAGCGGATATGAGACAGGGTCTTACGAGCAGTACTTC
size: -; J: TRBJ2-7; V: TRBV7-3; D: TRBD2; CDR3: CASSLRPSGLYEQYF; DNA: TGTGCCAGCAGCTTACGTCCTAGCGGGCTATACGAGCAGTACTTC
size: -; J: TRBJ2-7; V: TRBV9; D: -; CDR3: CASSGMNKYEQYF; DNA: TGTGCCAGCAGCGGAATGAACAAATACGAGCAGTACTTC
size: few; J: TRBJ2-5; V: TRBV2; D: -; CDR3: CASSLRGVETQYF; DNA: TGTGCCAGCAGTTTAAGAGGAGTTGAGACCCAGTACTTC
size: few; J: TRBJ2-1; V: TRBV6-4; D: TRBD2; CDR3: CASSPSGGGQYNEQFF; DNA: TGTGCCAGCAGCCCTTCTGGCGGGGGGCAATACAATGAGCAGTTCTTC
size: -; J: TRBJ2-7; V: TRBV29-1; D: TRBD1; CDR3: CSARDRDYEQYF; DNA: TGCAGCGCCCGGGACAGGGACTACGAGCAGTACTTC
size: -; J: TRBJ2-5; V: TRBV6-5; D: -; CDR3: CASSYSGSSQETQYF; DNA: TGTGCCAGCAGTTACTCCGGCAGTTCCCAGGAGACCCAGTACTTC
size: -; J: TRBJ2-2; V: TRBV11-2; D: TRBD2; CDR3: CASSQAGGPIGELFF; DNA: TGTGCCAGCAGTCAAGCGGGGGGGCCTATCGGGGAGCTGTTTTTT
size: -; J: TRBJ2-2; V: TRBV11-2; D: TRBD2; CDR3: CASSDGGTTYTGELFF; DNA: TGTGCCAGCAGCGACGGCGGGACTACTTATACCGGGGAGCTGTTTTTT
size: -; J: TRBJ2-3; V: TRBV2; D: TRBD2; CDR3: CASSEGLAGVTDTQYF; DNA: TGTGCCAGCAGTGAAGGACTAGCGGGAGTCACAGATACGCAGTATTTT
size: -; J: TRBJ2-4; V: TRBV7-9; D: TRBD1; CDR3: CASSLPGQGDIQYF; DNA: TGTGCCAGCAGCTTACCGGGACAGGGGGACATTCAGTACTTC
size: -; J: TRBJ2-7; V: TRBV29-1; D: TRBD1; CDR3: CSVEDRGTSEQYF; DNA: TGCAGCGTTGAGGACAGGGGCACGAGTGAGCAGTACTTC
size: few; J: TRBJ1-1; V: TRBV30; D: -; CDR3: CAWSAMLHPKVDTEAFF; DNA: TGTGCCTGGAGTGCTATGCTACACCCCAAGGTGGACACTGAAGCTTTCTTT
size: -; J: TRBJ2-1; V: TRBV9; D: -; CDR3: CASSDRDNEQFF; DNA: TGTGCCAGCAGCGACAGAGACAATGAGCAGTTCTTC
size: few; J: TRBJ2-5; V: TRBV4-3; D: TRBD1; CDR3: CASSQDAVAGGQETQYF; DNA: TGCGCCAGCAGCCAAGATGCGGTGGCAGGGGGCCAAGAGACCCAGTACTTC
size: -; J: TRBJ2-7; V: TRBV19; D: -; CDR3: CASSIDLGDYEQYF; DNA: TGTGCCAGTAGTATAGATCTGGGGGACTACGAGCAGTACTTC
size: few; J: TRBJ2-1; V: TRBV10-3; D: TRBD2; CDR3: CAISEGGRASAEQFF; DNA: TGTGCCATCAGTGAGGGCGGGAGGGCCTCGGCTGAGCAGTTCTTC